This T cell receptor beta chain came from a study of cytomegalovirus exposure and HLA in healthy donors. Points from the study as a whole: Associated with cytomegalovirus, according to the listing, were 150 to 200 TCR beta chains.

The PCR used 60 Vbeta and 13 Jbeta primers. TCRdb keeps only in-frame clones here, not all; method: immunoSEQ multiplex PCR. The sample has 150,000 to 200,000 clones; approximately 84% are singletons. To note about this clone: Its antigen remains unknown.

The germline V gene has CDR1 SEHNR and CDR2 FQNEAQ (reference sequence). The junction had 2 bases not matched to a gene; V was cut back by 5 bases and J by 4 bases. The CDR3 spans 13 residues. This sequence originates from a woman between 50 and 59 years old in good health and CMV-seropositive. Sequenced: PBMCs. This chain connects TRBV7-9 to TRBJ2-7, with 10 positions matching TRBD1. The CDR3 is CASSRQGAYEQYF. In DNA form, the CDR3 reads TGTGCCAGCAGCAGACAGGGGGCTTACGAGCAGTACTTC. Looking up the rest from reference TRBV7-9 and TRBJ2-7 gives the full variable domain: DTGVSQNPRHKITKRGQNVTFRCDPISEHNRLYWYRQTLGQGPEFLTYFQNEAQLEKSRLLSDRFSAERPKGSFSTLEIQRTEQGDSAMYLCASSRQGAYEQYFGPGTRLTVT.